Shown below are 8 T cell receptor beta chains from a single sample sequenced in a study of blood T cells in healthy people across ages. Alongside a J-beta primer mix, a sample-barcoded 5' primer served in a second PCR lasting about 7 to 12 cycles. TCRdb used MiXCR to reprocess the 5' RACE reads, holding one entry per CDR3 protein. The sample has about 570,000 distinct CDR3 sequences; around 27% are singletons. The sample was also linked to a second study, of T cells of mothers and their children.

The sample comprised blood. The origin of the receptors is a boy aged 2 to 10 in good health.

This clonotype came up a few times. The V call is TRBV28, the J call TRBJ1-6; 7 bases fit TRBD1. CDR3 size: 17 residues. Unmatched junction bases numbered 10, after V lost 3 bases and J lost 5 bases. Germline CDR1 is MDHEN and CDR2 is SYDVKM. CDR3 loop: CASSFITGVGNNSPLHF. CDR3 in DNA: TGTGCCAGCAGTTTTATTACAGGGGTAGGGAATAATTCACCCCTCCACTTT.

This clonotype was counted only a few times. The V call is TRBV10-2, the J call TRBJ2-5; a possible D gene is TRBD2 (5 bases). CDR1 and CDR2 (germline): WSHSY, SAAADI. Trimming pared 8 bases from V and 9 bases from J, leaving 16 bases between. The CDR3 has 12 residues. CDR3 nucleotide sequence: TGCGCCAGCCAGGAGGAAGTTTCAGCCCAGTACTTC. Translated: CASQEEVSAQYF.

The CDR3 DNA sequence: TGTGCCAGCAGCGCTCCTGGGACTAGCGGAGAGACCCAGTACTTC. Translated, it gives CASSAPGTSGETQYF. The rearrangement links TRBV9 to TRBJ2-5, with 11 bases fitting TRBD2. CDR3 length equals 15 residues. The V gene's germline CDR1 is SGDLS and CDR2 YYNGEE. The V segment lost 3 bases and the J segment 4 bases; nucleotides outside the gene matches: 5. Combining the CDR3 with reference TRBV9 and TRBJ2-5 gives the whole variable domain DSGVTQTPKHLITATGQRVTLRCSPRSGDLSVYWYQQSLDQGLQFLIQYYNGEERAKGNILERFSAQQFPDLHSELNLSSLELGDSALYFCASSAPGTSGETQYFGPGTRLLVL.

J is TRBJ1-5 and V is TRBV20-1; TRBD1 agrees at 9 bases. V shed 1 base and J 7 bases; nucleotides not matched to a gene: 8. The CDR3 extends over 15 amino acids. Germline CDR1 DFQATT, CDR2 SNEGSKA (reference sequence). In DNA form, the CDR3 reads TGCAGTGCTAGAGGAGGGACAGGGCGGGAACAGCCCCAGCATTTT. The encoded protein is CSARGGTGREQPQHF.

This chain uses TRBV7-8 with TRBJ1-2, with 7 bases that match TRBD1. The CDR3 is 13 amino acids. With 5 bases clipped from V and 8 bases from J, the junction kept 8 bases outside the gene matches. Germline CDR1 and CDR2: SGHVS and FQNEAQ. CDR3 DNA sequence: TGTGCCAGCAGCGTCCCAGGGGGGGTCGGCTACACCTTC. Amino acid sequence: CASSVPGGVGYTF.

The V gene is TRBV4-3, the J gene TRBJ2-3; the match to TRBD2 covers 8 bases. V lost 1 base, J lost 6 bases, and 15 bases stayed unmatched. The length of the CDR3 is 18 residues. Per germline, CDR1 LGHNA and CDR2 YSLEER. CDR3 residues: CASSQALASGPLRDTQYF. CDR3 DNA sequence: TGCGCCAGCAGCCAAGCATTGGCTAGCGGGCCTCTCAGGGATACGCAGTATTTT.

With regard to this clonotype: The junction departs from germline at one end; a sequencing error may be responsible. The chain recombines TRBV9 with TRBJ2-3; maybe TRBD2 (5 bases). The CDR3 contains 16 residues. From germline, CDR1 is SGDLS and CDR2 YYNGEE. The CDR3 loop is CASSSTGTPSTDTHYF. As DNA, the CDR3 is TGTGCCAGCAGCTCCACGGGTACACCTAGCACAGATACGCACTATTTT.

This clonotype was observed a few times. This sequence joins TRBV4-3 and TRBJ2-1, with 8 positions matching TRBD2. CDR3 length: 17 residues. Germline V gene data show CDR1 as LGHNA and CDR2 as YSLEER. V dropped 2 bases and J dropped 0; count of bases not matched to a gene: 6. CDR3 region: CASSQYLAGSSYNEQFF. The CDR3 DNA reads TGCGCCAGCAGCCAATACCTAGCGGGTAGCTCCTACAATGAGCAGTTCTTC.